What follows are 27 T cell receptor beta chains derived from one specimen sequenced in a study of cytomegalovirus exposure and HLA in healthy donors. The primer mix had 60 Vbeta and 13 Jbeta primers. Data came from immunoSEQ multiplex PCR; TCRdb stores just in-frame clones and leaves some out. The data hold approximately 75,000 clones, with 74% observed a single time. Source material: PBMCs. The receptors come from a woman aged 55-70 years in good health and CMV-seropositive.

The chain employs TRBV27 and TRBJ1-2; D perhaps matches TRBD1 (5 bases). CDR1 and CDR2 from the germline V gene are MNHEY and SMNVEV (reference sequence). CDR3 length equals 11 residues. Trimming removed 7 bases at V and 4 bases at J, with 7 bases between. Here the CDR3 DNA reads TGTGCCAGCACGGGGGGCTATGGCTACACCTTC. It yields the protein CASTGGYGYTF.

This chain joins TRBV18 and TRBJ2-1; TRBD1 might be the D (6 bases). V lost 0 bases and J 5 bases, leaving 11 bases between the germline ends. Germline values: CDR1 KGHSH, CDR2 LQKENI. The CDR3 consists of 15 residues. CDR3 sequence: CASSPPGHWDNEQFF. CDR3 coding DNA: TGTGCCAGCTCACCACCGGGACACTGGGACAATGAGCAGTTCTTC.

The rearrangement links TRBV4-2 to TRBJ1-2, with 9 bases matching TRBD1. V shed 4 bases and J 8 bases; nucleotides not matched to a gene: 8. Germline CDR1 is LGHNA and CDR2 is YNFKEQ. The CDR3 spans 14 residues. The DNA of the CDR3 is TGTGCCAGCAGCCTACCGACAGGGGGGAAAGGCTACACCTTC. It yields the protein CASSLPTGGKGYTF.

This sequence joins TRBV29-1 and TRBJ1-1, with D perhaps matching TRBD1 (6 bases). V lost 4 bases and J 2 bases, leaving 11 bases between the germline ends. The germline V gene has CDR1 SQVTM and CDR2 ANQGSEA. The CDR3 is 13 amino acids. CDR3 nucleotides: TGCAGCGTTGCAGGGACAACCAACACTGAAGCTTTCTTT. Protein sequence: CSVAGTTNTEAFF.

The V call is TRBV9, the J call TRBJ2-3; D might be TRBD1 (6 bases). The V end was cut by 1 base, the J end by 2 bases, with 11 bases between. The germline CDR1 and CDR2 sequences are SGDLS and YYNGEE. The CDR3 has 15 amino acids. In nucleotides, the CDR3 is TGTGCCAGCAGCGTACAAACAGGGTACACAGATACGCAGTATTTT. Translating gives CASSVQTGYTDTQYF.

The gene calls are TRBV7-8 and TRBJ2-7; 8 nucleotides align to TRBD1. The length of the CDR3 is 14 residues. V was clipped by 3 bases and J by 7 bases; unmatched bases: 8. CDR1 and CDR2 from the germline V gene are SGHVS and FQNEAQ. The CDR3 sequence is CASSFQTGAREQYF. CDR3 DNA: TGTGCCAGCAGCTTCCAGACAGGGGCGAGAGAGCAGTACTTC.

The chain combines TRBV5-4 with TRBJ2-1; D remains ambiguous. Germline V gene sequence: CDR1 SGHNT, CDR2 YYREEE (reference sequence). The length of the CDR3 is 12 residues. Deletions cut 2 bases from V and 7 bases from J, with 7 bases between. The CDR3 spells CASSLNGNEQFF. CDR3 bases: TGTGCCAGCAGCTTAAACGGGAATGAGCAGTTCTTC.

The V and J genes are TRBV18 and TRBJ2-7; TRBD1 aligns across 10 bases. CDR1 KGHSH and CDR2 LQKENI come from the germline V gene. The V segment lost 5 bases and the J segment 5 bases; nucleotides outside the gene matches: 3. There are 13 residues in the CDR3. The CDR3 spells CASSTGTGDEQYF. The CDR3 bases are TGTGCCAGCTCAACCGGGACAGGGGACGAGCAGTACTTC.

The chain joins TRBV7-6 to TRBJ2-7; 11 bases agree with TRBD2. The CDR3 has 16 amino acids. V lost 0 bases to trimming and J lost 4 bases; unmatched junction nucleotides: 5. Germline V lookup: CDR1 SGHVS, CDR2 FNYEAQ. The CDR3 here is CASSLATSGNLYEQYF. The CDR3 nucleotides are TGTGCCAGCAGCTTAGCGACTAGCGGGAACTTGTACGAGCAGTACTTC. Complete variable domain (other parts from reference TRBV7-6 and TRBJ2-7): GAGVSQSPRYKVTKRGQDVALRCDPISGHVSLYWYRQALGQGPEFLTYFNYEAQQDKSGLPNDRFSAERPEGSISTLTIQRTEQRDSAMYRCASSLATSGNLYEQYFGPGTRLTVT.

The chain employs TRBV11-2 and TRBJ1-2, with 7 bases fitting TRBD1. From germline, CDR1 is SGHAT and CDR2 FQNNGV. V shed 1 base and J 7 bases; nucleotides not matched to a gene: 3. The CDR3 covers 13 residues. Written as DNA, the CDR3 is TGTGCCAGCAGCTTAGTGCAGGGGGGTGGCTACACCTTC. Amino acids: CASSLVQGGGYTF.

The chain carries TRBV4-2 and TRBJ2-7, with 10 nucleotides matching TRBD2. The CDR3 is 17 residues long. Losses at the gene ends were 1 base for V and 6 bases for J; bases not matched to a gene: 12. CDR1 is LGHNA and CDR2 is YNFKEQ in the germline V gene. This chain's CDR3 is CASSQGISLAGAGEQYF. The DNA of the CDR3 is TGTGCCAGCAGCCAAGGTATCTCCCTAGCGGGGGCCGGCGAGCAGTACTTC.

The chain combines TRBV15 with TRBJ1-1; 8 bases agree with TRBD1. Germline V CDR1 and CDR2: LNHNV, YYDKDF (reference sequence). The CDR3 is 14 residues long. V was clipped by 4 bases and J by 0 bases; unmatched bases: 1. Here the CDR3 DNA reads TGTGCCACCAGCAAGGGACAGGTGAACACTGAAGCTTTCTTT. This translates into CATSKGQVNTEAFF.

In this sample, this clone turned up a few times. The chain combines TRBV19 with TRBJ1-4; D may be TRBD1 (5 bases). CDR3 length equals 14 residues. The germline gives CDR1 LNHDA, CDR2 SQIVND (reference sequence). The ends were cut back, 3 bases at V and 7 bases at J, with 12 bases in the middle. The CDR3 DNA follows: TGTGCCAGTAGTATGGACACAGTGGCTGAAAAACTGTTTTTT. Protein: CASSMDTVAEKLFF.

This chain links TRBV7-2 with TRBJ2-7, with 7 bases that match TRBD2. Per the germline V gene, CDR1 is SGHTA and CDR2 is FQGNSA. V lost 4 bases and J lost 7; bases outside the gene matches: 7. CDR3 length: 13 residues. The CDR3 sequence is CASSWASGGEQYF. CDR3 in DNA: TGTGCCAGCAGCTGGGCTAGCGGAGGGGAGCAGTACTTC.

V and J are TRBV27 and TRBJ1-1; 10 nucleotides align to TRBD1. The germline V gene encodes CDR1 MNHEY and CDR2 SMNVEV (reference sequence). With 2 bases clipped from V and 1 base from J, the junction kept 1 base outside the gene matches. The CDR3 length is 15 residues. CDR3 residues: CASSLRTGGNTEAFF. The CDR3 region has the DNA TGTGCCAGCAGTTTACGGACAGGGGGGAACACTGAAGCTTTCTTT.

The genes are TRBV2 and TRBJ1-6; 7 nucleotides line up with TRBD1. This CDR3 is 15 amino acids long. Looked up from germline, CDR1 is SNHLY and CDR2 is FYNNEI. V lost 4 bases and J lost 7; bases outside the gene matches: 7. CDR3 DNA: TGTGCCAGCAGTGTATCGGGACAGTTCAATTCACCCCTCCACTTT. Encoded protein: CASSVSGQFNSPLHF.

The chain carries TRBV19 and TRBJ2-5; 9 positions match TRBD1. This CDR3 has 16 amino acids. V dropped 4 bases and J dropped 5; count of bases not matched to a gene: 11. Germline V lookup: CDR1 LNHDA, CDR2 SQIVND (reference sequence). The CDR3 protein is CASSTSGTGLWETQYF. The CDR3 bases are TGTGCCAGTAGTACGTCCGGGACAGGGCTTTGGGAGACCCAGTACTTC.

V and J are TRBV7-3 and TRBJ2-2; perhaps TRBD2 as D (5 bases). Trimming pared 5 bases from V and 7 bases from J, leaving 11 bases between. This CDR3 is 13 amino acids long. CDR1 SGHTA and CDR2 FQGTGA come from the germline V gene. CDR3 sequence: CASSALGIGELFF. CDR3 coding DNA: TGTGCCAGCAGCGCCCTCGGGATCGGGGAGCTGTTTTTT. The variable domain in full, with the rest retrieved from reference TRBV7-3 and TRBJ2-2, is GAGVSQTPSNKVTEKGKYVELRCDPISGHTALYWYRQSLGQGPEFLIYFQGTGAADDSGLPNDRFFAVRPEGSVSTLKIQRTERGDSAVYLCASSALGIGELFFGEGSRLTVL.

The count of this clone is one. CDR3 protein: CASAGAGPLNTEAFF. CDR3 DNA sequence: TGTGCCAGCGCGGGGGCCGGGCCCCTGAACACTGAAGCTTTCTTT. The chain links TRBV5-5 to TRBJ1-1, with D tentatively TRBD1 (6 bases). With 7 bases removed from V and 0 bases from J, the gap between germline ends came to 16 bases. The germline V gene encodes CDR1 SGHKS and CDR2 YYEKEE (reference sequence). The CDR3 is made up of 15 amino acids.

The chain is built from TRBV5-1 and TRBJ2-2, with 7 bases that match TRBD2. This CDR3 spans 14 amino acids. V trimming: 4 bases; J trimming: 5 bases; junction bases outside the gene matches: 5. Germline CDR1 SGHRS, CDR2 YFSETQ. The CDR3 region is CASSPGGGTGELFF. The CDR3 nucleotides are TGCGCCAGCAGCCCCGGGGGAGGGACCGGGGAGCTGTTTTTT.

The J gene is TRBJ2-5, the V gene TRBV5-1, with 9 nucleotides matching TRBD1. The V gene's germline CDR1 is SGHRS and CDR2 YFSETQ. The length of the CDR3 is 13 residues. After removal of 4 bases from V and 4 bases from J, the junction contained 2 bases not matched to a gene. The CDR3 DNA sequence: TGCGCCAGCAGCATGGGACAGGGAGAGACCCAGTACTTC. Translation: CASSMGQGETQYF.

The chain carries TRBV28 and TRBJ2-2; perhaps TRBD1 as D (6 bases). V was cut by 3 bases and J by 13 bases, with 15 bases left in between. Germline CDR1 and CDR2: MDHEN and SYDVKM. The CDR3 loop spans 13 amino acids. The CDR3 sequence: CASSLGTPGGLFF. In DNA, the CDR3 is TGTGCCAGCAGTTTGGGGACACCGGGCGGGCTGTTTTTT.

In DNA form, the CDR3 reads TGTGCCAGCAGCGGCCCTAGCCGAGATACGCAGTATTTT. Protein product: CASSGPSRDTQYF. This chain links TRBV27 with TRBJ2-3, with D possibly TRBD2 on 5 matching bases. The CDR3 length is 13 residues. V lost 6 bases, J lost 5 bases, and 12 bases lay in between. Per the germline V gene, CDR1 is MNHEY and CDR2 is SMNVEV (reference sequence).

This clone was seen only a few times. This chain links TRBV6-1 with TRBJ2-2, with 7 positions matching TRBD1. Germline CDR1 MNHNS, CDR2 SASEGT. The CDR3 covers 14 residues. J lost 4 bases, V lost 6 bases, and 5 bases had no gene match. Here the CDR3 DNA reads TGTGCCAGCAGGGCTGGGACAGCCACCGGGGAGCTGTTTTTT. Protein: CASRAGTATGELFF.

The genes are TRBV19 and TRBJ2-7, with D possibly TRBD2 on 6 matching bases. V lost 3 bases to trimming and J lost 4 bases, with 13 bases between them. Per the germline V gene, CDR1 is LNHDA and CDR2 is SQIVND (reference sequence). This CDR3 has 14 amino acids. The CDR3 nucleotides read TGTGCCAGTAGTATTTACGTTGGGGGGTACGAGCAGTACTTC. Translated, it gives CASSIYVGGYEQYF.

Turning to this clone: Sequence at one end of the junction differs from germline and may be a read error. The V call is TRBV7-9, the J call TRBJ1-1; D is unresolved. Germline values: CDR1 SEHNR, CDR2 FQNEAQ (reference sequence). The CDR3 is 11 amino acids. CDR3 amino acids: CASNLVEEAFF. The CDR3 nucleotides are TGTGCCAGCAACTTAGTTGAGGAAGCTTTCTTT.

This chain joins TRBV6-1 and TRBJ2-7; D is ambiguous. The V gene lost 6 bases and the J gene lost 6 bases, with 9 bases spanning the gap. This CDR3 is 11 amino acids long. Germline values: CDR1 MNHNS, CDR2 SASEGT. The CDR3, as DNA: TGTGCCAGCAGAATCCTGAGCGAGCAGTACTTC. Encoded protein: CASRILSEQYF.